This T cell receptor beta chain was sequenced for a study of T cells expressing NK-cell markers. As regards this clonotype: Its antigen is unidentified.

The authors made TCR beta cDNA libraries by 5'RACE template switching. This switching added a universal primer site and UMIs. TCRdb reprocessed the 5' RACE reads; each CDR3 protein has one entry and no DNA is given. The table lists 400,000 to 450,000 distinct CDR3 sequences. The germline V gene has CDR1 GTSNPN and CDR2 SVGIG (reference sequence). CDR3 size: 14 residues. Study-wide points: These clonotypes, the leaders elsewhere, also led the CD3+CD56-NKG2C+ fraction in a few donors. Whether the expanded NKG2C+ T cell clones recognized HCMV remained unclear. About six donors showed dominant NKG2C+ clonotypes comprising roughly 1.0-7.5% of their CD8+ T cells.

The chain carries TRBV30 and TRBJ1-3; the D gene TCRdb calls, TRBD1, cannot be checked with no DNA. The origin of this receptor is a woman aged 18-70 years in good health. The sequenced material came from blood T cells: a sorted CD56 or NKG2C T cell subset, CD4+ or CD8+ T cells, or bulk PBMC T cells (not recorded which). The CDR3 is CAWKGGASGNTIYF. Full variable domain (missing parts from reference TRBV30 and TRBJ1-3): SQTIHQWPATLVQPVGSPLSLECTVEGTSNPNLYWYRQAAGRGLQLLFYSVGIGQISSEVPQNLSASRPQDRQFILSSKKLLLSDSGFYLCAWKGGASGNTIYFGEGSWLTVV.